These 27 T cell receptor beta chains came from one sample sequenced in a study of T cell repertoires in cytomegalovirus infection. TCRdb re-analysed the reads in MiXCR, keeping a single row per CDR3 protein. Found here are approximately 290,000 distinct CDR3 sequences, about 26% of them singletons; the top ten hold approximately 15%. The sequenced sample consisted of PBMCs. These receptors originate from a human donor in good health (CMV status not recorded). Some clones in this sample may be carry-over from other donors' samples.

This clonotype was found a few times. This chain uses TRBV7-2 with TRBJ2-7; perhaps TRBD2 as D (6 bases). V lost 1 base, J lost 6 bases, and 19 bases lay in between. CDR3 size: 16 residues. Germline CDR1 is SGHTA and CDR2 is FQGNSA. The CDR3 nucleotides read TGTGCCAGCAGCTTAGACGGAGGGATTGGTTTGATCGAGCAGTACTTC. Encoded protein: CASSLDGGIGLIEQYF.

Concerning this clonotype itself: Being one base from a much bigger clone, this may be a read error. The chain employs TRBV25-1 and TRBJ2-7; D remains unclear. V dropped 2 bases and J dropped 3 bases, with 2 bases sitting between them. The CDR3 is 11 residues long. Looked up from germline, CDR1 is MGHDK and CDR2 is SYGVNS. The CDR3 bases are TGTGCCAGCAGTGAAATCTACGAGCAGTACTTC. Translation gives CASSEIYEQYF.

This clonotype was found a few times. CDR3 nucleotide sequence: TGTGCCAGCAGCTTAAACGGGGGGAGCGCAGATACGCAGTATTTT. Protein product: CASSLNGGSADTQYF. V gene TRBV7-3 combines with J gene TRBJ2-3, with TRBD2 matching 7 bases. Germline CDR1 and CDR2: SGHTA and FQGTGA. Trimming cost V 1 base and J 4 bases; bases outside gene matches: 5. The CDR3 runs to 15 residues.

The V gene is TRBV28, the J gene TRBJ1-3, with D perhaps matching TRBD1 (5 bases). The CDR3 loop spans 14 amino acids. Germline loops: CDR1 MDHEN, CDR2 SYDVKM. With 8 bases removed from V and 4 bases from J, the gap between germline ends came to 15 bases. CDR3 amino acids: CASRSGGIGNTIYF. CDR3 DNA sequence: TGTGCCAGCCGCAGTGGGGGGATAGGAAACACCATATATTTT.

Many counts were recorded for this clonotype. V is TRBV7-2 and J is TRBJ2-7, with D maybe TRBD2 (6 bases). The CDR3 runs to 13 residues. Germline CDR1 and CDR2: SGHTA and FQGNSA. The V and J ends lost 5 bases and 6 bases respectively, with 14 bases between them. The DNA for the CDR3 is TGTGCCAGCAGCCTCGGCCGGGGGTTCGAGCAGTACTTC. Translation gives CASSLGRGFEQYF.

The count of this clonotype is one. This sequence may be a read error, since a much larger clone differs from it by one base. Here the CDR3 omits its conserved ending phenylalanine or tryptophan, so a read error is the likely source. V gene TRBV7-2 combines with J gene TRBJ2-2; no definite D call. The CDR3 totals 16 residues. Germline assignment: CDR1 SGHTA and CDR2 FQGNSA. Trimming removed 1 base at V and 2 bases at J, with 11 bases between. CDR3 loop: CASSLGISLNTGELFI. In DNA form, the CDR3 reads TGTGCCAGCAGCTTAGGCATTAGCCTAAACACCGGGGAGCTGTTTATT.

CDR3 residues: CASSSIPGQGYIETQYF. CDR3 DNA sequence: TGTGCCAGCAGCTCAATCCCGGGACAGGGATATATTGAGACCCAGTACTTC. V is TRBV5-5 and J is TRBJ2-5; 9 bases are shared with TRBD1. Germline CDR1 is SGHKS and CDR2 is YYEKEE (reference sequence). V shed 3 bases, J shed 5 bases, and the junction held 14 bases outside the gene matches. The CDR3 is made up of 17 amino acids.

V gene TRBV28 combines with J gene TRBJ2-1; D gene ambiguous. There are 11 residues in the CDR3. Germline values: CDR1 MDHEN, CDR2 SYDVKM. The V end was cut by 7 bases, the J end by 1 base, with 2 bases between. CDR3 loop: CASKSYNEQFF. The CDR3 nucleotides read TGTGCCAGCAAATCCTACAATGAGCAGTTCTTC.

This clonotype was counted only a few times. J is TRBJ2-7 and V is TRBV20-1, with D unclear. V lost 4 bases and J lost 2, with 12 bases in between. CDR3 length: 13 residues. CDR1 DFQATT and CDR2 SNEGSKA come from the germline V gene (reference sequence). CDR3 DNA sequence: TGCAGTGCTACAAGACCGGGCACCTACGAGCAGTACTTC. This gives the protein CSATRPGTYEQYF.

The chain carries TRBV6-2 or TRBV6-3 and TRBJ2-3; 10 bases are shared with TRBD2. V lost 5 bases, J lost 4 bases, and 3 bases stayed unmatched. CDR1 is MNHEY, CDR2 SVGEGT, per germline. The CDR3 has 14 amino acids. The CDR3 here is CASSRTSGPDTQYF. The DNA of the CDR3 is TGTGCCAGCAGTAGGACTAGCGGCCCAGATACGCAGTATTTT.

This chain joins TRBV20-1 and TRBJ2-5; no reliable D call. V gave up 2 bases and J gave up 3 bases, with 10 bases separating them. The germline gives CDR1 DFQATT, CDR2 SNEGSKA (reference sequence). The CDR3 runs to 13 residues. The CDR3, as DNA: TGCAGTGCTAGATGGACGGAAGAAGAGACCCAGTACTTC. This codes for CSARWTEEETQYF.

The chain carries TRBV28 and TRBJ2-5; D possibly corresponds to TRBD1 (5 bases). The CDR3 has 10 amino acids. The V gene lost 8 bases and the J gene lost 7 bases, with 8 bases spanning the gap. Germline V CDR1 and CDR2: MDHEN, SYDVKM. The CDR3 DNA reads TGTGCCAGCCGGCAGGGGACCCAGTACTTC. Protein product: CASRQGTQYF.

The chain uses TRBV6-5 and TRBJ2-5, with 7 bases identical to TRBD2. This CDR3 is built from 15 residues. The trim removed 5 bases at V and 7 bases at J, leaving 13 bases unmatched. Per the germline V gene, CDR1 is MNHEY and CDR2 is SVGAGI. This CDR3 reads CASSRAGLQTGTQYF. CDR3 nucleotide sequence: TGTGCCAGCAGTAGAGCGGGGCTGCAAACGGGGACCCAGTACTTC.

V is TRBV5-6 and J is TRBJ1-6; weak D call: TRBD1 (6 bases). The CDR3 spans 16 residues. Germline V gene sequence: CDR1 SGHDT, CDR2 YYEEEE. V dropped 9 bases and J dropped 10 bases, with 26 bases sitting between them. The CDR3 spells CATTQGQRRVGSPLHF. The CDR3 DNA reads as TGTGCCACCACCCAGGGGCAACGAAGGGTAGGGTCACCCCTCCACTTT.

The chain couples TRBV7-2 to TRBJ2-3, with D unresolved. Trimming took off 1 base at V and 0 bases at J, with 8 bases between the two ends. The length of the CDR3 is 15 residues. Germline-derived CDR1 and CDR2 are SGHTA and FQGNSA. The CDR3 here is CASSLDSTSTDTQYF. DNA of the CDR3: TGTGCCAGCAGCTTAGATTCGACCAGCACAGATACGCAGTATTTT.

The chain links TRBV7-9 to TRBJ2-1; D might be TRBD1 (6 bases). Germline lookup yields CDR1 SEHNR and CDR2 FQNEAQ (reference sequence). There are 17 residues in the CDR3. Trimming stripped 6 bases from V and 4 bases from J, with 22 bases between. The CDR3 DNA reads TGTGCCAGCAGACGAACAGACAGGACGCGTGGATACAATGAGCAGTTCTTC. It codes for CASRRTDRTRGYNEQFF.

To note about this clonotype: Its ends do not fully match the called genes, so a read error is possible. This sequence joins TRBV12-3 or TRBV12-4 and TRBJ1-6, with 9 bases aligning to TRBD1. CDR3 size: 15 residues. CDR3 sequence reads: CVSTGPGQGNSPLHF. The DNA for the CDR3 is TGTGTCAGCACCGGACCGGGACAGGGTAATTCACCCCTCCACTTT.

This clonotype was seen at least ten times. DNA of the CDR3: TGTGCCAGCAGCTCAGGGGGTTACAATGAGCAGTTCTTC. Translation: CASSSGGYNEQFF. The rearrangement uses TRBV7-3 and TRBJ2-1, with TRBD1 identical over 7 bases. CDR3 size: 13 residues. Trimming took 4 bases from V and 4 from J; bases not matched to a gene: 1. The V gene's germline CDR1 is SGHTA and CDR2 FQGTGA.

Worth noting for this clonotype: One junction end does not reproduce the germline sequence, and a read error may be involved. The gene calls are TRBV29-1 and TRBJ2-1; D may correspond to TRBD1 or TRBD2 (6 bases each). CDR3 length equals 14 residues. Germline loops: CDR1 SQVTM, CDR2 ANQGSEA. The CDR3 protein is CSVEGGGSYNEQFF. DNA for the CDR3: TGCAGCGTCGAAGGAGGGGGTTCTTACAATGAGCAGTTCTTC.

This clonotype was observed many times. The V and J genes are TRBV7-2 and TRBJ1-4, with D possibly being TRBD1 (5 bases). The CDR3 covers 14 residues. V gave up 1 base and J gave up 11 bases, with 14 bases separating them. CDR1 is SGHTA, CDR2 FQGNSA, per germline. Written as DNA, the CDR3 is TGTGCCAGCAGCTTAGGCGGGGGAGTGGAGAAACTGTTTTTT. Its translation is CASSLGGGVEKLFF.

Ten or more counts support this clonotype. This chain joins TRBV7-8 and TRBJ1-1, with D unclear. Trimming removed 5 bases at V and 4 bases at J, with 14 bases between. Germline V gene sequence: CDR1 SGHVS, CDR2 FQNEAQ. This CDR3 contains 14 residues. DNA for the CDR3: TGTGCCAGCAGCCCGAGACCGGCCCCCACTGAAGCTTTCTTT. Its translation: CASSPRPAPTEAFF.

This clonotype was detected a few times. The chain couples TRBV7-2 to TRBJ2-3; either TRBD1 or TRBD2 may fit D (7 bases each). The CDR3 loop spans 14 amino acids. Trimming removed 11 bases at V and 0 bases at J, with 15 bases between. Germline V gene sequence: CDR1 SGHTA, CDR2 FQGNSA. The CDR3 bases are TGTGCCGGGGGGGGGACAGTTAGCACAGATACGCAGTATTTT. Translated, it gives CAGGGTVSTDTQYF.

The V call is TRBV27, the J call TRBJ2-3, with TRBD2 identical over 7 bases. The CDR3 is 18 amino acids. The germline V gene has CDR1 MNHEY and CDR2 SMNVEV (reference sequence). The trim removed 0 bases at V and 5 bases at J, leaving 14 bases unmatched. The CDR3, as DNA: TGTGCCAGCAGTTTATCGATTCCCAAAGCGGGCGGGGGAGATACGCAGTATTTT. Translated, it gives CASSLSIPKAGGGDTQYF.

The chain employs TRBV20-1 and TRBJ1-1; 9 bases agree with TRBD1. The CDR3 is 16 residues long. V was clipped by 1 base and J by 4 bases; unmatched bases: 10. In germline, CDR1 is DFQATT, CDR2 SNEGSKA (reference sequence). CDR3 DNA: TGCAGTGCTAGAGGGACCCACAGGGGGCGAGTCACTGAAGCTTTCTTT. Translated: CSARGTHRGRVTEAFF.

This chain's CDR3 is CASRSPIPSAGGNNEQFF. The CDR3 nucleotides are TGTGCCAGTAGATCCCCAATTCCATCGGCCGGAGGGAACAATGAGCAGTTCTTC. This chain connects TRBV19 to TRBJ2-1; D possibly corresponds to TRBD2 (6 bases). Per germline, CDR1 LNHDA and CDR2 SQIVND (reference sequence). Trimming took 6 bases from V and 5 from J, leaving 26 bases between them. The CDR3 loop spans 18 amino acids. Looking up the rest from reference TRBV19 and TRBJ2-1 gives the full variable domain: DGGITQSPKYLFRKEGQNVTLSCEQNLNHDAMYWYRQDPGQGLRLIYYSQIVNDFQKGDIAEGYSVSREKKESFPLTVTSAQKNPTAFYLCASRSPIPSAGGNNEQFFGPGTRLTVL.

This clonotype has only a few counts. V is TRBV6-1 and J is TRBJ2-7, with unresolved D. Germline CDR1 MNHNS, CDR2 SASEGT. There are 10 residues in the CDR3. V lost 3 bases, J lost 8 bases, and 5 bases lay in between. The CDR3 coding sequence is TGTGCCAGCAGTGACCCCCAGCAGTACTTC. Amino acid sequence: CASSDPQQYF.

This chain joins TRBV28 and TRBJ1-2; D might be TRBD1 (5 bases). The V and J ends lost 5 bases and 4 bases respectively, with 17 bases between them. The CDR3 contains 15 residues. CDR1 is MDHEN and CDR2 is SYDVKM in the germline V gene. CDR3 nucleotides: TGTGCCAGCAGTATCACCCGTGGGGCGATCTATGGCTACACCTTC. It translates to CASSITRGAIYGYTF.